This TCR beta chain was recorded in a study of blood T cell repertoires in COVID-19. Across the whole study: Samples of COVID-19 (acute and convalescent) were obtained from the United States, Italy and Spain. PBMCs, B-cell-depleted T cells, or T cells provided the cDNA or gDNA that made up the material.

The authors' processing: Amplification of reference gene primers was used by the study to estimate nucleated cell counts. The protocol was immunoSEQ multiplex PCR, while the TCRdb copy is restricted to in-frame clones and leaves out a portion. The DNA was the basis for D and trimming; V, J and clone size are from that table. This table has around 190,000 clones, 70% to 85% appearing once. With 5 bases removed from V and 4 bases from J, the gap between germline ends came to 7 bases. This CDR3 contains 12 residues. CDR1 SGHDT and CDR2 YYEEEE come from the germline V gene. This chain uses TRBV5-6 with TRBJ1-5, with D possibly matching TRBD1 (6 bases). This clonotype originated in a woman aged 50 to 60 with acute or convalescent COVID-19. Sequences were obtained from peripheral blood. CDR3 amino acids: CASSTGNQPQHF. The CDR3 DNA follows: TGTGCCAGCAGTACAGGGAATCAGCCCCAGCATTTT.